This T cell receptor (beta chain) was recovered during a study of blood T cell repertoires in COVID-19. Study-level background: PBMCs, B-cell-depleted T cells, or T cells provided the cDNA or gDNA that made up the material.

Authors' analysis steps: Amplification from reference gene primers served as the basis for estimated nucleated cell counts. TCRdb's table, derived via immunoSEQ multiplex PCR, lists solely in-frame clones and lacks some. The DNA gave D and trimming, while V, J and clone size come from that table. The sample records roughly 240,000 clones, approximately 85% being singletons. There are 16 residues in the CDR3. Trimming cost V 3 bases and J 8 bases; bases outside gene matches: 9. Germline lookup yields CDR1 SGHTA and CDR2 FQGNSA. This clone was picked up many times. V gene TRBV7-2 combines with J gene TRBJ1-6; TRBD1 aligns across 8 bases. Specimen: peripheral blood. The receptor was derived from a woman aged 70-85 years with acute or convalescent COVID-19. CDR3 loop: CASSLGGQAGYSPLHF. The CDR3 coding sequence is TGTGCCAGCAGCTTGGGGGGACAGGCCGGCTATTCACCCCTCCACTTT.